Listed below are T cell receptor beta chains from one sample, sequenced in a study of T cell repertoires in cytomegalovirus infection. One entry per CDR3 protein, called by TCRdb with MiXCR from the reads. Seen here are 150,000 to 200,000 distinct CDR3 sequences, roughly 30% observed once, and the top ten hold about 28%. The sequencing sample was made of PBMCs. Every receptor here comes from a human donor in good health (CMV status not recorded). Some clones in this sample may be carry-over from other donors' samples. Both conserved end residues are part of each CDR3. Fields, in order: J gene, V gene, D gene, clone size, CDR3 protein, CDR3 DNA. The D gene is left open where the match is weak. A clone size is listed for some rows: how often the clone was seen (once, few, many), or a class if it is expanded.

>TRBJ1-1|TRBV7-2|TRBD1|many
CASSLAPGTGVVEAFF
TGTGCCAGCAGCTTAGCACCCGGGACAGGGGTCGTTGAAGCTTTCTTT
>TRBJ2-3|TRBV29-1|.|.
CSVAVLGDTQYF
TGCAGCGTTGCCGTGCTGGGAGATACGCAGTATTTT
>TRBJ2-2|TRBV7-8|.|many
CASSQGQNTGELFF
TGTGCCAGCAGCCAGGGACAGAACACCGGGGAGCTGTTTTTT
>TRBJ1-2|TRBV6-4|.|.
CASSGGSGHTF
TGTGCCAGCAGCGGGGGAAGTGGCCACACCTTC
>TRBJ1-2|TRBV29-1|.|.
CSVEEGSGVYGYTF
TGCAGCGTTGAAGAAGGTTCAGGGGTCTATGGCTACACCTTC
>TRBJ1-1|TRBV7-3|.|many
CASSIDWNTEAFF
TGTGCCAGCAGCATAGACTGGAACACTGAAGCTTTCTTT
>TRBJ2-3|TRBV7-4|.|.
CASSLVGAGQGFSSSTDTQYF
TGTGCCAGCAGCTTAGTAGGCGCTGGGCAGGGATTCTCCTCTAGCACAGATACGCAGTATTTT
>TRBJ1-1|TRBV6-1|.|.
CASSYSANTEAFF
TGTGCCAGCAGTTATTCAGCGAACACTGAAGCTTTCTTT
>TRBJ2-1|TRBV19|.|.
CASSILRGRSEQFF
TGTGCCAGTAGTATATTAAGGGGACGCAGTGAGCAGTTCTTC
>TRBJ2-2|TRBV6-6|.|.
CASRTVNTGELFF
TGTGCCAGCAGGACAGTAAACACCGGGGAGCTGTTTTTT
>TRBJ2-2|TRBV7-2|TRBD1|few
CASSYRTGANTGELFF
TGTGCCAGCAGCTACCGGACAGGGGCGAACACCGGGGAGCTGTTTTTT
>TRBJ1-5|TRBV29-1|TRBD1|.
CSVQTGGNQPQHF
TGCAGCGTTCAGACAGGGGGCAATCAGCCCCAGCATTTT
>TRBJ1-1|TRBV3-1|.|.
CASSQDPGVGDTEAFF
TGTGCCAGCAGCCAAGATCCGGGGGTTGGGGACACTGAAGCTTTCTTT
>TRBJ2-7|TRBV5-1|.|.
CASSLAGISYEQYF
TGCGCCAGCAGCTTGGCAGGGATATCCTACGAGCAGTACTTC
>TRBJ1-4|TRBV18|.|few
CASSPAGLNEKLFF
TGTGCCAGCTCACCAGCAGGACTTAATGAAAAACTGTTTTTT
>TRBJ2-6|TRBV19|.|.
CASHPSGANVLTF
TGTGCCAGTCATCCCTCTGGGGCCAACGTCCTGACTTTC
>TRBJ1-5|TRBV27|.|few
CASSPVSYSNQPQHF
TGTGCCAGCAGTCCCGTCTCGTATAGCAATCAGCCCCAGCATTTT
>TRBJ2-3|TRBV29-1|.|few
CSVEVGGVGTDTQYF
TGCAGCGTTGAGGTTGGAGGAGTAGGCACAGATACGCAGTATTTT
>TRBJ2-7|TRBV2|.|few
CASSEAGTETSYEQYF
TGTGCCAGCAGTGAAGCGGGGACTGAGACTTCCTACGAGCAGTACTTC
>TRBJ2-1|TRBV3-1|TRBD2|.
CASSRTSGLYNEQFF
TGTGCCAGCAGCCGGACTAGCGGACTTTACAATGAGCAGTTCTTC
>TRBJ2-2|TRBV6-2/TRBV6-3|.|.
CAGVGNTGELFF
TGTGCCGGTGTTGGGAACACCGGGGAGCTGTTTTTT
>TRBJ2-1|TRBV19|.|.
CAARGTQDEQFF
TGTGCCGCTCGGGGTACCCAGGATGAGCAGTTCTTC
>TRBJ1-5|TRBV12-5|.|once
CASGLRRPQHF
TGTGCTAGTGGTCTCCGTAGGCCCCAGCATTTT
>TRBJ2-1|TRBV5-1|TRBD2|.
CASSFVAGGPGNEQFF
TGCGCCAGCAGCTTCGTAGCGGGGGGGCCTGGCAATGAGCAGTTCTTC
>TRBJ2-3|TRBV7-9|.|many
CASSPTIADTQYF
TGTGCCAGCAGCCCTACGATCGCAGATACGCAGTATTTT
>TRBJ1-1|TRBV6-2/TRBV6-3|TRBD1|few
CASRVDREVTEAFF
TGTGCCAGCAGGGTCGACAGGGAGGTGACTGAAGCTTTCTTT
>TRBJ2-1|TRBV4-3|.|few
CASSQGVANNEQFF
TGCGCCAGCAGCCAAGGGGTAGCAAACAATGAGCAGTTCTTC
>TRBJ1-6|TRBV2|.|few
CASSPTGTYNSPLHF
TGTGCCAGCAGTCCAACCGGGACCTACAATTCACCCCTCCACTTT